The rows below give T cell receptor beta chains drawn from one sample of a study of blood T cells in healthy people across ages. TCRdb re-called the 5' RACE reads through MiXCR, storing one row per CDR3 protein. Of 1.5 million to 2 million distinct CDR3 sequences listed, 28% are singletons. The sample comprised blood. Source of these receptors: a woman aged 25 to 39 in good health. CDR3s include the opening cysteine and the closing phenylalanine or tryptophan. A D gene is named only where the DNA matches it firmly. The size field is filled for only some rows; it gives once, few, many or a size class.

v_gene	j_gene	abundance	d_gene	CDR3nt	CDR3aa
TRBV5-4	TRBJ2-3	few	-	TGTGCCAGCAGCCTTAGCATGGGGCTAGATTGGGCGTCCAGTACGCAGTATTTT	CASSLSMGLDWASSTQYF
TRBV7-2	TRBJ2-1	-	TRBD2	TGTGCCAGCAGCTTAACGGCTACCGGGACTAGCGGGTTCTGGAGCTCCTACAATGAGCAGTTCTTC	CASSLTATGTSGFWSSYNEQFF
TRBV10-3	TRBJ2-1	-	-	TGTGCCATCAGTGAGTCGTTAGCAGGGAGTTGGAATGAGCAGTTCTTC	CAISESLAGSWNEQFF
TRBV19	TRBJ1-5	few	-	TGTGCCAGTAGTAAGAACTTTGGCAATCAGCCCCAGCATTTT	CASSKNFGNQPQHF
TRBV12-3/TRBV12-4	TRBJ2-1	-	-	TGTGCCAGCAGACTTACGGGACCGCCCGAGCAGTTCTTC	CASRLTGPPEQFF
TRBV7-9	TRBJ2-7	few	TRBD1	TGTGCCAGCCGGGAAGGGCAGGGGGCGCGCGAGCAGTACTTC	CASREGQGAREQYF
TRBV20-1	TRBJ2-4	-	-	TGCAGTGCTAGAGATATAGGGCGCGAAAACATTCAGTACTTC	CSARDIGRENIQYF
TRBV20-1	TRBJ1-4	-	TRBD1	TGCAGTGCTAGGTTTCGGACAGGGTTTAATGAAAAACTGTTTTTT	CSARFRTGFNEKLFF
TRBV19	TRBJ2-1	-	-	TGTGCCAGTAGTACCCCAAGGGTTGGGAATGAGCAGTTCTTC	CASSTPRVGNEQFF
TRBV12-3/TRBV12-4	TRBJ1-2	-	-	TGTGCCAGCAGTTTAGCGACGGGACCTCTCTATGGCTACACCTTC	CASSLATGPLYGYTF
TRBV18	TRBJ2-5	-	-	TGTGCCAGCTCCCCCAGCCTTCAAGAGACCCGGTACTTC	CASSPSLQETRYF
TRBV27	TRBJ2-5	-	TRBD2	TGTGCCAGCAGTTTATCGCCAGCGGGGGGCGGAGAGACCCAGTACTTC	CASSLSPAGGGETQYF
TRBV10-3	TRBJ2-7	many	TRBD1	TGTGCCATCAGTGCCGACAGGGGAGTACCCTACGAGCAGTACTTC	CAISADRGVPYEQYF
TRBV20-1	TRBJ2-1	-	-	TGCAGTGCCCCAAGGGGGGCGGGTGAGCAGTTCTTC	CSAPRGAGEQFF
TRBV6-6	TRBJ2-5	-	-	TGTGCCAGCAGACGTACCGGGACTCAAAAAGAGACCCAGTACTTC	CASRRTGTQKETQYF
TRBV28	TRBJ2-3	-	TRBD1	TGTGCCGGCAGTTCGGCGGACAGGGGGCCAGGAGATACGCAGTATTTT	CAGSSADRGPGDTQYF
TRBV27	TRBJ2-1	-	TRBD2	TGTGCCAGCAGTTTCCTACTAGCGGGAGGCGGGAATGAGCAGTTCTTC	CASSFLLAGGGNEQFF
TRBV5-1	TRBJ1-2	-	-	TGCGCCAGCAGCTTGGTTCAGGGCTCCCCTCTCTATGGCTACACCTTC	CASSLVQGSPLYGYTF
TRBV2	TRBJ2-1	few	-	TGTGCCAGCAGCACCGATGATAGTGAGCAGTTCTTC	CASSTDDSEQFF
TRBV11-2	TRBJ2-3	-	TRBD1	TGTGCCAGCAGCTCCTTAAAGGGACAGGTCAGCGCAGATACGCAGTATTTT	CASSSLKGQVSADTQYF
TRBV7-9	TRBJ2-7	few	-	TGTGCCAGCAGCTTCGACACGCGCGAGCAGTACTTC	CASSFDTREQYF
TRBV7-9	TRBJ2-1	-	-	TGTGCCAGCACCCCTTTGGGGGCAGGGAGTGAGCAGTTCTTC	CASTPLGAGSEQFF
TRBV5-4	TRBJ2-1	-	-	TGTGCCAGCAGTCCCGGGGGGCGAGTCTACAATGAGCAGTTCTTC	CASSPGGRVYNEQFF
TRBV12-3/TRBV12-4	TRBJ2-5	many	TRBD2	TGTGCCAGCAGTTTAGCGCTAAGGCGGGGGTCCCAAGAGACCCAGTACTTC	CASSLALRRGSQETQYF
TRBV9	TRBJ2-7	-	TRBD1	TGTGCCAGCAGCGGGGCACAGGGGGTGGGCGAGCAGTACTTC	CASSGAQGVGEQYF
TRBV5-1	TRBJ1-2	few	TRBD1	TGCGCCAGCAGCTCGGGAGGGACAGGGCGGCGCTACACCTTC	CASSSGGTGRRYTF
TRBV11-3	TRBJ2-1	few	TRBD2	TGTGCCAGCAGCTTAGGCGGGAGAGGTTGGAATGAGCAGTTCTTC	CASSLGGRGWNEQFF
TRBV12-3/TRBV12-4	TRBJ1-5	-	TRBD1	TGTGCCAGCAGCCGAGCCGGACAGGGGATGAATCAGCCCCAGCATTTT	CASSRAGQGMNQPQHF
TRBV7-9	TRBJ2-1	-	-	TGTGCCAGCAGCCCTCCTGGTGGTGGGTTGAATGAGCAGTTCTTC	CASSPPGGGLNEQFF
TRBV18	TRBJ2-1	-	-	TGTGCCAGCTCACTAATCAGGGAAATAAATGAGCAGTTCTTC	CASSLIREINEQFF
TRBV20-1	TRBJ1-1	few	-	TGCAGTGCTGCTCCCGTGAACACTGAAGCTTTCTTT	CSAAPVNTEAFF
TRBV12-3/TRBV12-4	TRBJ2-5	many	-	TGTGCCAGCAGTACGGGACAAGAAGAGACCCAGTACTTC	CASSTGQEETQYF
TRBV12-3/TRBV12-4	TRBJ1-1	few	-	TGTGCCAGCAGTCCTAAGGGCACTGAAGCTTTCTTT	CASSPKGTEAFF
TRBV29-1	TRBJ1-2	-	-	TGCAGCGTTGGTTGGGAGAACTATGGCTACACCTTC	CSVGWENYGYTF
TRBV27	TRBJ1-4	-	-	TGTGCCAGCAGGTTAGGGTTTAATGAAAAACTGTTTTTT	CASRLGFNEKLFF
TRBV12-3/TRBV12-4	TRBJ1-2	-	-	TGTGCCAGCAGATTGCAGGGGAGGATCACTAACGGCTACACCTTC	CASRLQGRITNGYTF
TRBV11-2	TRBJ2-7	-	-	TGTGCCAGCAGCTTAGATGGGGGAGCCAACCACGAGCAGTACTTC	CASSLDGGANHEQYF
TRBV20-1	TRBJ2-1	few	TRBD2	TGCAGTGCTAGACCCGGGACTAGCGGGAGCTATGAGCAGTTCTTC	CSARPGTSGSYEQFF
TRBV7-9	TRBJ2-3	-	TRBD2	TGTGCCAGCAGCTCGGGACTAGCGCGAGAAGCTACAGATACGCAGTATTTT	CASSSGLAREATDTQYF
TRBV6-2/TRBV6-3	TRBJ1-2	-	TRBD1	TGTGCCAGCAGACCGGGACAGGGGCTCTATACGGGAGGCTACACCTTC	CASRPGQGLYTGGYTF
TRBV10-2	TRBJ2-3	-	TRBD1	TGCGCCAGCAGGCAGACAGGGGCAGGTCCAGATACGCAGTATTTT	CASRQTGAGPDTQYF
TRBV7-7	TRBJ2-7	few	-	TGTGCCTGCAGCTTAGTAGGGGGGACCTACGAGCAGTACTTC	CACSLVGGTYEQYF
TRBV7-6	TRBJ1-4	-	-	TGTGCCAGCAGCCAATTTAGTGAAAAACTGTTTTTT	CASSQFSEKLFF
TRBV9	TRBJ1-1	few	-	TGTGCCAGCAGCCCCTCCCCACTAAACACTGAAGCTTTCTTT	CASSPSPLNTEAFF
TRBV12-3/TRBV12-4	TRBJ2-7	-	TRBD1	TGTGCCAGCAGTGCTACCGGGACAGGGGCTTACGAGCAGTACTTC	CASSATGTGAYEQYF
TRBV7-3	TRBJ2-1	few	TRBD2	TGTGCCAGCAGCACCCAGCGGGGGCCACACAATGAGCAGTTCTTC	CASSTQRGPHNEQFF
TRBV20-1	TRBJ2-2	few	TRBD1	TGCAGTGCCCGGGACAGAGGGGGATACACCGGGGAGCTGTTTTTT	CSARDRGGYTGELFF
TRBV6-1	TRBJ2-2	few	-	TGTGCCAGCAGGGATCAGGGGAGGATTGCCGGGGAGCTGTTTTTT	CASRDQGRIAGELFF
TRBV3-1	TRBJ2-5	-	-	TGTGCCAGCAGCCAAGCCTGGCCGGAAAGACAAGAGACCCAGTACTTC	CASSQAWPERQETQYF
TRBV29-1	TRBJ2-2	-	TRBD1	TGCAGCGTTAGTCGACAGGGGAGCGGGGAGCTGTTTTTT	CSVSRQGSGELFF
TRBV2	TRBJ1-1	few	TRBD1	TGTGCCAGCAGTGAGGGTACAGGGGGCTACACTGAAGCTTTCTTT	CASSEGTGGYTEAFF